The T cell receptor (beta chain) described here comes from a study of early T cells in non-severe SARS-CoV-2 infection. Study background: Unpaired chains resulted from sequencing bulk RNA of unsorted whole blood.

Broader study findings: Using VDJdb, the matching emphasized anti-spike CD8 responses while missing private and CD4 specificities.

This clonotype was counted ten times or more. Its antigen is currently unknown. In germline, CDR1 is SQVTM, CDR2 ANQGSEA. The CDR3 runs 14 residues. The ends were cut back, 1 base at V and 4 bases at J, with 11 bases in the middle. Separate cDNA molecules each had unique molecular identifiers attached to them. TCRdb recomputed calls from the 5' RACE reads with MiXCR, one row per CDR3 protein. The table has tens of thousands of distinct CDR3 sequences, roughly 5% seen once. This chain joins TRBV29-1 and TRBJ2-1; D not certain. Material: whole blood, obtained at baseline. The sequence came from an adult who was a healthcare worker with PCR-confirmed SARS-CoV-2 infection or an uninfected control (not recorded which). The CDR3 sequence is CSVEAEKIYNEQFF. The CDR3 DNA is TGCAGCGTTGAAGCAGAGAAGATATACAATGAGCAGTTCTTC.